Following are 9 T cell receptor beta chains from one sample sequenced in a study of cytomegalovirus exposure and HLA in healthy donors. The primer mix had 60 Vbeta and 13 Jbeta primers. TCRdb's copy holds only in-frame clones and misses some; the assay was immunoSEQ multiplex PCR. The top ten hold 7.5% to 9% of the sample, which has 150,000 to 180,000 clones, roughly 77% seen once. The sequencing sample was made of PBMCs. The source is a man aged 30 to 39 in good health and CMV-seropositive.

The rearrangement uses TRBV6-4 and TRBJ1-1; no definite D call. The CDR3 runs 13 residues. Germline CDR1 MRHNA, CDR2 SNTAGT. V gave up 7 bases and J gave up 4 bases, with 13 bases separating them. The CDR3 reads CASKASSGTEAFF. For the CDR3, the DNA is TGTGCCAGCAAGGCATCGAGCGGCACTGAAGCTTTCTTT.

As concerns this clone: Other DNA sequences in this specimen translate into the identical CDR3. Written as DNA, the CDR3 is TGTGCCAGCAGCTTAGTCGGAGGAGCGAACACTGAAGCTTTCTTT. Translation: CASSLVGGANTEAFF. V and J are TRBV11-2 and TRBJ1-1, with D unclear. Trimming cost V 1 base and J 1 base, with 10 bases left between them. The CDR3 has 15 amino acids. Germline V lookup: CDR1 SGHAT, CDR2 FQNNGV.

The J gene is TRBJ2-7, the V gene TRBV10-3, with TRBD2 as a possible D gene (6 bases). The CDR3 length is 13 residues. CDR1 ENHRY and CDR2 SYGVKD come from the germline V gene. V shed 6 bases and J shed 3 bases, with 12 bases lying between them. For the CDR3, the DNA is TGTGCCATCAGGCGGCAGGAGGGCTACGAGCAGTACTTC. Encoded protein: CAIRRQEGYEQYF.

The chain has TRBV5-6 and TRBJ2-7, with 7 bases identical to TRBD1. This CDR3 spans 18 amino acids. V was pared by 4 bases and J by 7 bases, with 23 bases of the junction left unmatched. Germline V gives CDR1 SGHDT, CDR2 YYEEEE. The CDR3 DNA reads as TGTGCCAGCAGCCCAGGGTTTACTATAAGACAGGGATCTAGGGAGCAGTACTTC. Amino acids: CASSPGFTIRQGSREQYF.

The chain uses TRBV27 and TRBJ2-3; 10 bases map to TRBD2. The CDR3 covers 15 residues. The germline V gene encodes CDR1 MNHEY and CDR2 SMNVEV (reference sequence). V was pared by 5 bases and J by 2 bases, with 4 bases of the junction left unmatched. The CDR3 DNA reads as TGTGCCAGCAGTCTAGGACTAGCGGACACAGATACGCAGTATTTT. It encodes CASSLGLADTDTQYF.

This sequence joins TRBV27 and TRBJ2-7, with 8 positions matching TRBD2. V shed 8 bases and J 4 bases; nucleotides not matched to a gene: 13. Germline V lookup: CDR1 MNHEY, CDR2 SMNVEV (reference sequence). This CDR3 contains 15 residues. This chain's CDR3 is CASSRLAGGSYEQYF. CDR3 nucleotides: TGTGCCAGCTCACGTCTGGCGGGGGGCAGTTACGAGCAGTACTTC.

This clone has a single count. For the CDR3, the DNA is TGTGCCAGCAGCTTGGAGGCAGGGGGTGCCGGGGAGCTGTTTTTT. Its protein product is CASSLEAGGAGELFF. The V call is TRBV5-4, the J call TRBJ2-2; TRBD1 matches at 7 bases. The ends lost 0 bases at V and 6 bases at J; junction bases unmatched: 5. Germline V gene sequence: CDR1 SGHNT, CDR2 YYREEE (reference sequence). This CDR3 is built from 15 residues. Based on the CDR3 plus reference TRBV5-4 and TRBJ2-2, the full variable domain is ETGVTQSPTHLIKTRGQQVTLRCSSQSGHNTVSWYQQALGQGPQFIFQYYREEENGRGNFPPRFSGLQFPNYSSELNVNALELDDSALYLCASSLEAGGAGELFFGEGSRLTVL.

This chain connects TRBV15 to TRBJ1-4; 7 bases are a match to TRBD1. Germline trimming cut 3 bases from V and 8 bases from J; bases unmatched to any gene: 12. This CDR3 contains 16 residues. In germline, CDR1 is LNHNV, CDR2 YYDKDF (reference sequence). CDR3 DNA: TGTGCCACCAGCAGGGGAACAGGGGCCTTGATAGAAAAACTGTTTTTT. Residues: CATSRGTGALIEKLFF.

This chain uses TRBV6-5 with TRBJ2-7; 10 nucleotides agree with TRBD1. There are 13 residues in the CDR3. CDR1 and CDR2 from the germline V gene are MNHEY and SVGAGI. After removal of 3 bases from V and 6 bases from J, the junction contained 2 bases not matched to a gene. The CDR3 DNA reads as TGTGCCAGCAGTTATGGACAGGGGGGCGAGCAGTACTTC. Encoded protein: CASSYGQGGEQYF.